The rows below give T cell receptor beta chains drawn from one sample of a study of T cells in Graves' hyperthyroidism and ophthalmopathy. TCRdb recomputed calls from the multiplex PCR reads with MiXCR, one row per CDR3 protein. Among about 510,000 distinct CDR3 sequences listed, over 45% were seen once. The sample consisted of peripheral blood or thyroid tissue (not recorded which). These receptors were collected from an adult woman with Graves' disease, either hyperthyroidism or ophthalmopathy (not recorded which). CDR3s include the opening cysteine and the closing phenylalanine or tryptophan. The D gene is left open where the match is weak. Size values are once, few and many counts, or a class for expanded clones, and some rows have none.

j_call,d_call,clone_size,v_call,cdr3_aa,cdr3_nt
TRBJ1-6,.,many,TRBV7-3,CASSSGQSHSPLHF,TGTGCCAGCAGCTCAGGACAATCCCATTCACCCCTCCACTTT
TRBJ1-1,TRBD1,many,TRBV11-2,CASSLHDRAEAFF,TGTGCCAGCAGCTTACACGACAGGGCTGAAGCTTTCTTT
TRBJ1-6,TRBD1,.,TRBV20-1,CSARPGGGYNSPLHF,TGCAGTGCACGGCCAGGGGGCGGCTATAATTCACCCCTCCACTTT
TRBJ2-3,TRBD2,.,TRBV9,CASSVGGTSGTDTQYF,TGTGCCAGCAGCGTAGGGGGGACTAGCGGCACAGATACGCAGTATTTT
TRBJ2-1,.,.,TRBV25-1,CASDWNEQFF,TGTGCTAGCGATTGGAATGAGCAGTTCTTC
TRBJ2-7,.,once,TRBV20-1,CSARGSPGEREQYF,TGCAGTGCTAGAGGGTCCCCCGGCGAGAGGGAGCAGTACTTC
TRBJ2-7,.,.,TRBV15,CATSRGGLAEYEQYF,TGTGCCACCAGCAGAGGTGGATTAGCGGAATACGAGCAGTACTTC
TRBJ2-2,TRBD1,many,TRBV5-1,CASSLGQGSAGELFF,TGCGCCAGCAGCTTAGGACAGGGAAGCGCCGGGGAGCTGTTTTTT
TRBJ2-5,TRBD1,many,TRBV19,CASSLTGGEETQYF,TGTGCCAGTAGTTTGACAGGGGGCGAGGAGACCCAGTACTTC
TRBJ2-7,.,many,TRBV20-1,CSASTPGFAYEQYF,TGCAGTGCTAGTACCCCGGGTTTTGCCTACGAGCAGTACTTC
TRBJ2-5,TRBD2,.,TRBV10-3,CAISESKASGQETQYF,TGTGCCATCAGTGAGTCGAAGGCTAGCGGCCAAGAGACCCAGTACTTC
TRBJ1-2,TRBD1,many,TRBV10-3,CAISDLGTGYGYTF,TGTGCCATCAGTGATCTGGGGACAGGCTATGGCTACACCTTC
TRBJ1-5,.,.,TRBV20-1,CSARIGDGQPQHF,TGCAGTGCTAGAATCGGGGACGGGCAGCCCCAGCATTTT
TRBJ1-2,TRBD1,.,TRBV7-9,CASSHRDSRYGYTF,TGTGCCAGCAGCCACCGGGACAGCCGCTATGGCTACACCTTC
TRBJ1-1,.,.,TRBV3-1,CASSHGAGRNTEAFF,TGTGCCAGCAGCCATGGGGCAGGGAGGAACACTGAAGCTTTCTTT
TRBJ2-7,TRBD2,.,TRBV29-1,CSGGGAGDPYEQYF,TGCAGCGGTGGCGGGGCGGGGGATCCCTACGAGCAGTACTTC
TRBJ1-4,TRBD1,many,TRBV7-9,CASSLGPGQKEKLFF,TGTGCCAGCAGCTTAGGCCCGGGACAGAAGGAAAAACTGTTTTTT
TRBJ1-2,TRBD1,many,TRBV7-2,CASSLAGQANYSYTF,TGTGCCAGCAGCTTAGCCGGACAGGCAAACTATAGCTACACCTTC
TRBJ2-5,TRBD1,.,TRBV19,CASSNRDRSLQETQYF,TGTGCCAGTAGTAACCGGGACAGGAGCCTCCAAGAGACCCAGTACTTC
TRBJ1-2,.,many,TRBV10-3,CAISESDSQNYGYTF,TGTGCCATCAGTGAGTCAGACAGTCAGAACTATGGCTACACCTTC
TRBJ1-5,.,many,TRBV20-1,CSASSGVGNNQPQHF,TGCAGTGCTAGTAGCGGGGTTGGTAACAATCAGCCCCAGCATTTT
TRBJ2-7,.,many,TRBV2,CASRGREGVPYEQYF,TGTGCCAGCAGGGGTCGCGAGGGAGTCCCCTACGAGCAGTACTTC
TRBJ2-7,TRBD2,many,TRBV10-2,CASSDAGGVYEQYF,TGCGCCAGCAGTGATGCGGGAGGTGTTTACGAGCAGTACTTC
TRBJ2-5,TRBD2,.,TRBV20-1,CSARGGTSGETYQETQYF,TGCAGTGCTAGAGGGGGGACTAGCGGGGAGACGTACCAAGAGACCCAGTACTTC
TRBJ1-4,.,.,TRBV7-3,CASSLIRGEKLFF,TGTGCCAGCAGCTTAATCCGGGGCGAAAAACTGTTTTTT
TRBJ1-2,.,.,TRBV11-2,CASSLVPGSNYGYTF,TGTGCCAGCAGCTTAGTCCCAGGGAGTAACTATGGCTACACCTTC
TRBJ2-2,.,many,TRBV7-8,CASSFKRDPGELFF,TGTGCCAGCAGCTTTAAAAGGGACCCCGGGGAGCTGTTTTTT
TRBJ1-2,.,many,TRBV4-1,CASSQLGTYYGYTF,TGCGCCAGCAGCCAACTTGGGACCTACTATGGCTACACCTTC
TRBJ2-7,TRBD1,many,TRBV2,CASKGQLFYEQYF,TGTGCCAGCAAGGGACAGTTATTCTACGAGCAGTACTTC
TRBJ2-5,TRBD2,.,TRBV7-2,CASRGRAGTQYF,TGTGCCAGCAGGGGGAGGGCCGGGACCCAGTACTTC
TRBJ1-1,TRBD1,.,TRBV9,CASSSGGQGKAFF,TGTGCCAGCAGCAGTGGAGGACAGGGGAAAGCTTTCTTT
TRBJ2-2,TRBD1,.,TRBV29-1,CSVETGTGRSGELFF,TGCAGCGTCGAAACCGGGACAGGGCGGTCCGGGGAGCTGTTTTTT
TRBJ1-2,TRBD1,.,TRBV29-1,CSAWGQHGYTF,TGCAGCGCCTGGGGACAGCATGGCTACACCTTC
TRBJ2-2,.,many,TRBV20-1,CSAPKNSNGELFF,TGCAGTGCTCCTAAGAACAGTAACGGGGAGCTGTTTTTT
TRBJ1-3,.,.,TRBV15,CATSSMAGGNTIYF,TGTGCCACCAGCAGCATGGCGGGGGGAAACACCATATATTTT
TRBJ1-3,TRBD1,.,TRBV30,CAWSVRWTGAGNTIYF,TGTGCCTGGAGTGTACGTTGGACAGGGGCTGGAAACACCATATATTTT
TRBJ2-3,.,.,TRBV12-3/TRBV12-4,CASSSLSTDTQYF,TGTGCCAGCAGCTCGCTTAGCACAGATACGCAGTATTTT
TRBJ1-1,TRBD1,many,TRBV9,CASSVDVGTGNEAFF,TGTGCCAGCAGCGTAGACGTCGGGACAGGGAATGAAGCTTTCTTT
TRBJ2-6,.,.,TRBV15,CATSRVGASGANVLTF,TGTGCCACCAGCAGAGTGGGAGCCTCTGGGGCCAACGTCCTGACTTTC
TRBJ2-7,.,few,TRBV12-3/TRBV12-4,CASSSQGFEQYF,TGTGCCAGCAGTTCCCAGGGTTTCGAGCAGTACTTC
TRBJ1-1,TRBD1,.,TRBV19,CASADRADTEAFF,TGTGCCAGTGCAGACAGGGCGGACACTGAAGCTTTCTTT
TRBJ1-1,.,.,TRBV9,CASSVGTHAFF,TGTGCCAGCAGCGTAGGGACACACGCTTTCTTT
TRBJ1-4,.,.,TRBV14,CASSQTQPGLNEKLFF,TGTGCCAGCAGCCAAACGCAACCGGGACTTAATGAAAAACTGTTTTTT
TRBJ1-4,TRBD1,few,TRBV7-2,CASSRWGTGITNEKLFF,TGTGCCAGCAGCCGCTGGGGGACAGGGATAACTAATGAAAAACTGTTTTTT
TRBJ1-5,.,many,TRBV10-3,CAISESREGQPQHF,TGTGCCATCAGTGAGTCAAGGGAGGGTCAGCCCCAGCATTTT
TRBJ2-7,TRBD2,many,TRBV2,CASRGLETGEQYF,TGTGCCAGCAGAGGACTAGAAACGGGGGAGCAGTACTTC
TRBJ2-6,.,few,TRBV7-6,CASSLADSGANVLTF,TGTGCCAGCAGTTTAGCGGACTCTGGGGCCAACGTCCTGACTTTC
TRBJ2-7,TRBD1,.,TRBV2,CASTEGALLPYEQYF,TGTGCCAGCACCGAGGGGGCCCTACTCCCCTACGAGCAGTACTTC